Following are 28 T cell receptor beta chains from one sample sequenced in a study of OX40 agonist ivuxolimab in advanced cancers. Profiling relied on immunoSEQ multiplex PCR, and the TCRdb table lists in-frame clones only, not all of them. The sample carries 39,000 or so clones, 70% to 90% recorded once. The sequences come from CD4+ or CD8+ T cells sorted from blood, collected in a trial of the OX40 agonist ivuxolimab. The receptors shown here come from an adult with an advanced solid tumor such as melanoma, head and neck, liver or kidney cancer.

The CDR3 nucleotides are TGTGCCAGCAGCTCCCGTAGGACTAACCTCGGCACAGATACGCAGTATTTT. It yields the protein CASSSRRTNLGTDTQYF. The V gene is TRBV9, the J gene TRBJ2-3; possibly TRBD2 for D (6 bases). The germline V gene encodes CDR1 SGDLS and CDR2 YYNGEE. CDR3 length: 17 residues. Trimming stripped 4 bases from V and 1 base from J, with 19 bases between.

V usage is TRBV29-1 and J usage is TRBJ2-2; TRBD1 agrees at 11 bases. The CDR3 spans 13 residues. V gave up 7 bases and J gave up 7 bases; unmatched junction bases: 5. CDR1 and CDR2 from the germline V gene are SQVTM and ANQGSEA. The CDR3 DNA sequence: TGCAGCGCTAGGACAGGGGGCGTCGGGGAGCTGTTTTTT. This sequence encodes CSARTGGVGELFF.

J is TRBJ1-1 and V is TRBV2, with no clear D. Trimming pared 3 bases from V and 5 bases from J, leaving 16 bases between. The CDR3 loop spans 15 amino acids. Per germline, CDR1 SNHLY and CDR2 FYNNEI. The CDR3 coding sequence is TGTGCCAGCAGTGAGTCGAGGTTAAGAGGGACTGAAGCTTTCTTT. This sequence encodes CASSESRLRGTEAFF.

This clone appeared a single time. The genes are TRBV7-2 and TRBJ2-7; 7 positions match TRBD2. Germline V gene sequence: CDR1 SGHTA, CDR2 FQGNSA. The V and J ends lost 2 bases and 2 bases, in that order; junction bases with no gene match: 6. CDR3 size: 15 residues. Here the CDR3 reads CASSLLASGTYEQYF. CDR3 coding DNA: TGTGCCAGCAGCTTACTGGCTAGCGGCACCTACGAGCAGTACTTC.

The DNA for the CDR3 is TGCGCCAGCAGCGAGCTATATGAGCTCGGGGAGCTGTTTTTT. Protein product: CASSELYELGELFF. The chain combines TRBV5-1 with TRBJ2-2, with D unclear. Trimming took 4 bases from V and 7 from J, leaving 14 bases between them. This CDR3 is 14 amino acids long. Germline V gene lookup returns CDR1 SGHRS and CDR2 YFSETQ.

The CDR3 coding sequence is TGTGCCATCAGTGCTGACGGACTCTCTGGAAACACCATATATTTT. This codes for CAISADGLSGNTIYF. The chain employs TRBV10-3 and TRBJ1-3; D ambiguous. CDR3 length equals 15 residues. The V end was cut by 4 bases, the J end by 0 bases, with 10 bases between. Per the germline V gene, CDR1 is ENHRY and CDR2 is SYGVKD.

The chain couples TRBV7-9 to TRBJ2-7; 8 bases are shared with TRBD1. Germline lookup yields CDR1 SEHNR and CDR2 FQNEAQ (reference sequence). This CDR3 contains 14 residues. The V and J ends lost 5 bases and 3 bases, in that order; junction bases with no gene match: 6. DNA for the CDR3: TGTGCCAGCAGCCAAGGGACAGGCCACTACGAGCAGTACTTC. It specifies CASSQGTGHYEQYF.

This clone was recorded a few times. The CDR3 here is CAISESADNYGYTF. DNA of the CDR3: TGTGCCATCAGTGAGTCTGCAGACAACTATGGCTACACCTTC. This chain uses TRBV10-3 with TRBJ1-2; D is ambiguous. Germline V gene lookup returns CDR1 ENHRY and CDR2 SYGVKD. Trimming pared 0 bases from V and 2 bases from J, leaving 7 bases between. CDR3 length: 14 residues.

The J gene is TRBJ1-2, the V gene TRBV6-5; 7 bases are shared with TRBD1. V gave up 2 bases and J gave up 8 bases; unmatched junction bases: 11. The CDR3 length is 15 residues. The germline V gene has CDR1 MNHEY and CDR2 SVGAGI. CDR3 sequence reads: CASSYQPSTGNGYTF. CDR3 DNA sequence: TGTGCCAGCAGTTACCAACCCTCGACAGGGAACGGCTACACCTTC.

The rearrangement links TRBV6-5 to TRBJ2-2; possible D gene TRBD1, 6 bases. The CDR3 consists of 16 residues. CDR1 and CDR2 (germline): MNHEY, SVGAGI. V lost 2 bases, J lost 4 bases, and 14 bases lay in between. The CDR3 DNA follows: TGTGCCAGCAGTTACCCGAATACCAGGGGCACCGGGGAGCTGTTTTTT. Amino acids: CASSYPNTRGTGELFF.

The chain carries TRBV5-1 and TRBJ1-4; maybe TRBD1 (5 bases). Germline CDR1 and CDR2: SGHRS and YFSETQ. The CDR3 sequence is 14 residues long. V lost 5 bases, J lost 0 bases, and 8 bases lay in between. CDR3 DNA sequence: TGCGCCAGCAGGGGACGGGCAACTAATGAAAAACTGTTTTTT. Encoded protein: CASRGRATNEKLFF.

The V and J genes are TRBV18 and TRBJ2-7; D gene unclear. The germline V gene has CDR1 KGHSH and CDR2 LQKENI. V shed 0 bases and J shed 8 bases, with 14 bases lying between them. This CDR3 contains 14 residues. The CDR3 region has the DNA TGTGCCAGCTCACCACCGGTACCGAGCAACCAGCAGTACTTC. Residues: CASSPPVPSNQQYF. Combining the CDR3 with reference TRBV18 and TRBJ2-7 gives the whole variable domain NAGVMQNPRHLVRRRGQEARLRCSPMKGHSHVYWYRQLPEEGLKFMVYLQKENIIDESGMPKERFSAEFPKEGPSILRIQQVVRGDSAAYFCASSPPVPSNQQYFGPGTRLTVT.

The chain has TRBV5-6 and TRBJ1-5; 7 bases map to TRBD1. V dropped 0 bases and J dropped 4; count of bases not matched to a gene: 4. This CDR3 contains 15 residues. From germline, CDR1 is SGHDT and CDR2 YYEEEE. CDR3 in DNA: TGTGCCAGCAGCTTGGTAGCAGGGGGAAATCAGCCCCAGCATTTT. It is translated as CASSLVAGGNQPQHF.

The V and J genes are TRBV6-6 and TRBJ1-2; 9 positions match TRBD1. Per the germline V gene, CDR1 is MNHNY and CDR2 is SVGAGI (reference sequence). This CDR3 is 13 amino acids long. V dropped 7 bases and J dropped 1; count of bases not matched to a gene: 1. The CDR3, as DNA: TGTGCCAGCAACAGGGGGCTTAACTATGGCTACACCTTC. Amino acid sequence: CASNRGLNYGYTF.

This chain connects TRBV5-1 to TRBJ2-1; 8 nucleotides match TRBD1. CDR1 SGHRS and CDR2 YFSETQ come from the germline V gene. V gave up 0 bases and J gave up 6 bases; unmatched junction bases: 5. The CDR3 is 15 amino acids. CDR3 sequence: CASSLETGVVNEQFF. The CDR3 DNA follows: TGCGCCAGCAGCTTGGAGACAGGGGTGGTCAATGAGCAGTTCTTC.

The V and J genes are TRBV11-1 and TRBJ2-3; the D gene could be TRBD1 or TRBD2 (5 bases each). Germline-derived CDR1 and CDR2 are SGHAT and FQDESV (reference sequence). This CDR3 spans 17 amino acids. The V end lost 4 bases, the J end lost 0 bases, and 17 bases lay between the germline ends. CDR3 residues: CASSSKARGSSTDTQYF. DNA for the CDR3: TGTGCCAGCAGCTCGAAGGCCCGGGGCTCTAGCACAGATACGCAGTATTTT.

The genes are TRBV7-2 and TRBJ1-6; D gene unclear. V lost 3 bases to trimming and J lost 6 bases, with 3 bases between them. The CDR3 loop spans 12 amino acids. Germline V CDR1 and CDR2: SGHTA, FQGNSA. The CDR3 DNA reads TGTGCCAGCAGCTTTGTTAATTCACCCCTCCACTTT. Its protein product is CASSFVNSPLHF.

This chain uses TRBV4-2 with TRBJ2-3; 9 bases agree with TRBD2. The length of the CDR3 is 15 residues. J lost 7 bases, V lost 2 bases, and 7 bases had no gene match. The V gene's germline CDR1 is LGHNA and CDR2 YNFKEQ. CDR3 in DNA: TGTGCCAGCAGCCAACTAGCGGGGCCAGGGAATACGCAGTATTTT. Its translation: CASSQLAGPGNTQYF.

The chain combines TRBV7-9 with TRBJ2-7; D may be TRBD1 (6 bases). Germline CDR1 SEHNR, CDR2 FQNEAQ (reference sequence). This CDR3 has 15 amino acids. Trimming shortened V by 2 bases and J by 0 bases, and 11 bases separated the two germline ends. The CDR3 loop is CASSLPQGSSYEQYF. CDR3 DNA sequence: TGTGCCAGCAGCTTACCCCAGGGGTCCTCCTACGAGCAGTACTTC. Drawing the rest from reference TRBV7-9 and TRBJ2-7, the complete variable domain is DTGVSQNPRHKITKRGQNVTFRCDPISEHNRLYWYRQTLGQGPEFLTYFQNEAQLEKSRLLSDRFSAERPKGSFSTLEIQRTEQGDSAMYLCASSLPQGSSYEQYFGPGTRLTVT.

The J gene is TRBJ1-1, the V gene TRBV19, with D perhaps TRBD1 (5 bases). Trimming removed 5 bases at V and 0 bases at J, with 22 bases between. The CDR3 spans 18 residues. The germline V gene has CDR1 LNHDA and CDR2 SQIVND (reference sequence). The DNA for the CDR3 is TGTGCCAGTAGTTTGTTTAAGGGGAGTAGTTTGATGAACACTGAAGCTTTCTTT. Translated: CASSLFKGSSLMNTEAFF. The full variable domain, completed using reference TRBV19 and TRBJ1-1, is DGGITQSPKYLFRKEGQNVTLSCEQNLNHDAMYWYRQDPGQGLRLIYYSQIVNDFQKGDIAEGYSVSREKKESFPLTVTSAQKNPTAFYLCASSLFKGSSLMNTEAFFGQGTRLTVV.

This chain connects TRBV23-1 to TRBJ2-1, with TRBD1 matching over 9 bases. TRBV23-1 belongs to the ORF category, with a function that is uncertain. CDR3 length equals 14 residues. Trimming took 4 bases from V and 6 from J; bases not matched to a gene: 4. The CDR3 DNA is TGCGCCAGCAGTCGGGGACAGGGTATCAATGAGCAGTTCTTC. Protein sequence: CASSRGQGINEQFF.

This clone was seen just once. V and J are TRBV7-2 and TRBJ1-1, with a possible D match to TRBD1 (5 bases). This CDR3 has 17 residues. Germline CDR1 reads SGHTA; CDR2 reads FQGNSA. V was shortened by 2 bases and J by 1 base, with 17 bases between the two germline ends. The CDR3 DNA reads TGTGCCAGCAGCTTAAACCCCTTGGGGACGGCGAACACTGAAGCTTTCTTT. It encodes CASSLNPLGTANTEAFF.

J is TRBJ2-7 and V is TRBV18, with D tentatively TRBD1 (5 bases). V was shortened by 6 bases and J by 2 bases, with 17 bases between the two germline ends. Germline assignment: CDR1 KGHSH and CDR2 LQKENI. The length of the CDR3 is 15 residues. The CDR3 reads CASSLGRTQTYEQYF. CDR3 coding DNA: TGTGCCAGCTCCCTCGGGCGGACACAGACCTACGAGCAGTACTTC. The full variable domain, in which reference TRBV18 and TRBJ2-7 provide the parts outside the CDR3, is NAGVMQNPRHLVRRRGQEARLRCSPMKGHSHVYWYRQLPEEGLKFMVYLQKENIIDESGMPKERFSAEFPKEGPSILRIQQVVRGDSAAYFCASSLGRTQTYEQYFGPGTRLTVT.

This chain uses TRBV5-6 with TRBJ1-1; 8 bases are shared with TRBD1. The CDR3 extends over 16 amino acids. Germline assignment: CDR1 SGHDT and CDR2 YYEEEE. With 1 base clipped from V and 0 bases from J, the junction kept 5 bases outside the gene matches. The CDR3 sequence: CASSLTAGGLNTEAFF. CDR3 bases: TGTGCCAGCAGCTTGACGGCAGGGGGCCTGAACACTGAAGCTTTCTTT.

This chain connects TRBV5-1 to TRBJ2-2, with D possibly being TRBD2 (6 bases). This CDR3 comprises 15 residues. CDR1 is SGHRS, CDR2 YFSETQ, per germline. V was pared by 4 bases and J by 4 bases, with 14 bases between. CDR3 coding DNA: TGCGCCAGCAGCCCCTGGGGGGAAATCACCGGGGAGCTGTTTTTT. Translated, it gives CASSPWGEITGELFF.

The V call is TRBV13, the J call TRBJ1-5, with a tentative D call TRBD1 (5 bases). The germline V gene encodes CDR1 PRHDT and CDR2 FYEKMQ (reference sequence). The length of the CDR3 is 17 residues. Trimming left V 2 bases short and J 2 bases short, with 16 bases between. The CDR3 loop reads CASSLSFGGRGNQPQHF. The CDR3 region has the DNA TGTGCCAGCAGCTTATCTTTTGGGGGTAGAGGCAATCAGCCCCAGCATTTT.

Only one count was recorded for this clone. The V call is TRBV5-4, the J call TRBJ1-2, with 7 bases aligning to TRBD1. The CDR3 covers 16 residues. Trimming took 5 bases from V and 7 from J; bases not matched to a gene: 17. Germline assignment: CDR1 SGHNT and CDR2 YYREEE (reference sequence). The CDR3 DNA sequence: TGTGCCAGCAGACTCGGGGGAGGGGGCGTAGAGCTTGGCTACACCTTC. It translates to CASRLGGGGVELGYTF.

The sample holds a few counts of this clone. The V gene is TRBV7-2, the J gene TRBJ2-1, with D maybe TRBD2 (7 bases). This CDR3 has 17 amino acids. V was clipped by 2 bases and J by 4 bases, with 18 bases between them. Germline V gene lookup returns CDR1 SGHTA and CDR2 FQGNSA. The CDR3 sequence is CASSLTPGGGRYNEQFF. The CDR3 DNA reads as TGTGCCAGCAGCTTAACCCCTGGGGGGGGGCGTTACAATGAGCAGTTCTTC.